This passage covers 30 T cell receptor beta chains from one sample sequenced in a study of T cell repertoires in cytomegalovirus infection. Their specific antigens are unknown. TCRdb used MiXCR to reprocess the reads, holding one entry per CDR3 protein. The table records about 500,000 distinct CDR3 sequences, around a third of them present only once. Sequences were derived from cultured PBMCs, sampled from culture after CMV antigen stimulation. The receptors stem from a human donor in good health (CMV status not recorded). Some clones in this sample may be carry-over from other donors' samples.

This clonotype has a count of ten or more. The chain joins TRBV6-2 or TRBV6-3 to TRBJ2-7; weak D call: TRBD2 (6 bases). The CDR3 extends over 15 amino acids. Germline loops: CDR1 MNHEY, CDR2 SVGEGT. Trimming stripped 0 bases from V and 0 bases from J, with 9 bases between. The CDR3 region has the DNA TGTGCCAGCAGTTACTCTAGCGGAGACTCCTACGAGCAGTACTTC. Its protein is CASSYSSGDSYEQYF.

The table lists this clonotype with a few counts. The V call is TRBV7-9, the J call TRBJ2-5; perhaps D is TRBD1 or TRBD2 (6 bases each). The germline V gene encodes CDR1 SEHNR and CDR2 FQNEAQ (reference sequence). V lost 4 bases and J lost 2, with 14 bases in between. The CDR3 contains 15 residues. The CDR3 DNA reads as TGTGCCAGCAGCTCTACCGAAGGGGGGCAAGAGACCCAGTACTTC. Translation: CASSSTEGGQETQYF.

V gene TRBV7-6 combines with J gene TRBJ2-7, with no clear D. This CDR3 is built from 13 residues. Germline V CDR1 and CDR2: SGHVS, FNYEAQ. V lost 4 bases to trimming and J lost 0 bases, with 7 bases between them. The CDR3 DNA sequence: TGTGCCAGCAGCTCGTCAAACTCCTACGAGCAGTACTTC. Translation gives CASSSSNSYEQYF. The full variable domain, completed using reference TRBV7-6 and TRBJ2-7, is GAGVSQSPRYKVTKRGQDVALRCDPISGHVSLYWYRQALGQGPEFLTYFNYEAQQDKSGLPNDRFSAERPEGSISTLTIQRTEQRDSAMYRCASSSSNSYEQYFGPGTRLTVT.

The V and J genes are TRBV28 and TRBJ2-1, with TRBD1 as a possible D gene (6 bases). From germline, CDR1 is MDHEN and CDR2 SYDVKM. The CDR3 contains 16 residues. V lost 6 bases to trimming and J lost 3 bases, with 18 bases between them. CDR3 coding DNA: TGTGCCAGCAGCTATCTAGAGGACAGAGACTACAATGAGCAGTTCTTC. This sequence encodes CASSYLEDRDYNEQFF.

As for this clonotype: This may stem from a read error, because a much larger clone lies one nucleotide away. The gene calls are TRBV7-2 and TRBJ2-4; D ambiguous. CDR1 and CDR2 from the germline V gene are SGHTA and FQGNSA. The CDR3 has 18 residues. This CDR3 is CASSSPEDSRIAKNIRYF. The CDR3 nucleotides read TGTGCCAGCAGCTCCCCAGAGGATAGCCGGATAGCCAAAAACATTCGGTACTTC. Full variable domain (rest looked up from reference TRBV7-2 and TRBJ2-4): GAGVSQSPSNKVTEKGKDVELRCDPISGHTALYWYRQSLGQGLEFLIYFQGNSAPDKSGLPSDRFSAERTGGSVSTLTIQRTQQEDSAVYLCASSSPEDSRIAKNIRYFGAGTRLSVL.

There are a few counts of this clonotype. The rearrangement joins TRBV6-1 to TRBJ2-6, with TRBD1 as a possible D gene (5 bases). The CDR3 is 17 amino acids. CDR1 and CDR2 from the germline V gene are MNHNS and SASEGT. V lost 4 bases and J lost 0, with 13 bases in between. CDR3 sequence reads: CASSAGWGISGANVLTF. The CDR3 region has the DNA TGTGCCAGCAGTGCTGGTTGGGGCATCTCTGGGGCCAACGTCCTGACTTTC.

In its sample, this clonotype was seen many times. V is TRBV7-9 and J is TRBJ2-1; no clear D. The CDR3 extends over 11 amino acids. Germline CDR1 reads SEHNR; CDR2 reads FQNEAQ (reference sequence). V was trimmed by 2 bases and J by 9 bases, leaving 5 bases between them. The CDR3 sequence: CASSLLGEQFF. The CDR3 DNA follows: TGTGCCAGCAGCTTACTGGGTGAGCAGTTCTTC.

This clonotype was picked up a small number of times. The chain uses TRBV7-2 and TRBJ2-5; TRBD2 aligns across 8 bases. Germline CDR1 SGHTA, CDR2 FQGNSA. V lost 4 bases and J lost 4; bases outside the gene matches: 8. The CDR3 runs to 15 residues. CDR3 DNA: TGTGCCAGCAGCTCAGGGACTAGAGTATCAGAGACCCAGTACTTC. Translation gives CASSSGTRVSETQYF.

This chain links TRBV18 with TRBJ2-3, with 7 positions matching TRBD2. V shed 4 bases, J shed 6 bases, and the junction held 10 bases outside the gene matches. CDR1 is KGHSH and CDR2 is LQKENI in the germline V gene. The CDR3 contains 15 residues. CDR3 coding DNA: TGTGCCAGCTCACACGCCTCTAGCGGTGCGGATACGCAGTATTTT. It is translated as CASSHASSGADTQYF.

The rearrangement links TRBV29-1 to TRBJ2-1; 8 nucleotides align to TRBD2. Germline CDR1 and CDR2: SQVTM and ANQGSEA. The CDR3 spans 14 residues. Trimming at V came to 2 bases and at J to 2 bases, leaving 2 bases not matched to a gene. Written as DNA, the CDR3 is TGCAGCGTTGAAACTAGCGGACCCTACAATGAGCAGTTCTTC. Its translation: CSVETSGPYNEQFF.

This clonotype has just a few counts. The chain employs TRBV24-1 and TRBJ2-3, with 10 nucleotides matching TRBD1. Germline V gene lookup returns CDR1 KGHDR and CDR2 SFDVKD. The V gene end was trimmed by 4 bases and the J gene end by 5 bases; junction bases not matched to a gene: 5. CDR3 length equals 15 residues. The CDR3 spells CATSEGTGEGDTQYF. CDR3 in DNA: TGTGCCACCAGTGAGGGGACAGGGGAAGGAGATACGCAGTATTTT.

The chain has TRBV6-2 or TRBV6-3 and TRBJ2-5; tentative D call: TRBD1 (6 bases). Trimming removed 5 bases from V and 2 bases from J, with 12 bases in between. CDR3 length: 14 residues. CDR1 is MNHEY and CDR2 is SVGEGT in the germline V gene. The CDR3 protein is CASSTRTEQETQYF. For the CDR3, the DNA is TGTGCCAGCAGTACACGGACAGAGCAAGAGACCCAGTACTTC.

This clonotype showed up just a few times. The chain carries TRBV7-2 and TRBJ2-7; 7 nucleotides align to TRBD1. J gave up 5 bases and V 5 bases, and 12 bases lay outside the gene matches. CDR1 SGHTA and CDR2 FQGNSA come from the germline V gene. The CDR3 has 15 amino acids. The CDR3 spells CASSITRTGSHEQYF. DNA for the CDR3: TGTGCCAGCAGCATTACTAGGACAGGATCCCACGAGCAGTACTTC.

The V and J genes are TRBV20-1 and TRBJ2-1, with 11 positions matching TRBD2. J gave up 7 bases and V 2 bases, and 4 bases lay outside the gene matches. The CDR3 extends over 14 amino acids. Germline V gives CDR1 DFQATT, CDR2 SNEGSKA (reference sequence). CDR3 coding DNA: TGCAGTGCTAGACATAGCGGGAGGGTGAATGAGCAGTTCTTC. Its protein is CSARHSGRVNEQFF.

The gene calls are TRBV10-3 and TRBJ1-2, with TRBD1 identical over 8 bases. V was pared by 5 bases and J by 0 bases, with 8 bases of the junction left unmatched. Germline-derived CDR1 and CDR2 are ENHRY and SYGVKD. This CDR3 has 16 residues. The CDR3 loop reads CAISIRQGFSNYGYTF. The CDR3 DNA reads TGTGCCATCAGTATCAGACAGGGGTTCTCTAACTATGGCTACACCTTC.

This clonotype has more than one count but fewer than ten. V usage is TRBV7-2 and J usage is TRBJ2-7; TRBD2 aligns across 11 bases. V gave up 0 bases and J gave up 6 bases; unmatched junction bases: 7. Germline V gives CDR1 SGHTA, CDR2 FQGNSA. This CDR3 has 16 residues. CDR3: CASSLALRLAGTEQYF. The CDR3 DNA follows: TGTGCCAGCAGCTTAGCGCTTAGACTAGCGGGAACCGAGCAGTACTTC.

CDR3 nucleotides: TGTGCCAGTACACTAGCAGCACACAATGAGCAGTTCTTC. Translation gives CASTLAAHNEQFF. The rearrangement uses TRBV19 and TRBJ2-1; maybe TRBD2 (6 bases). Germline CDR1 is LNHDA and CDR2 is SQIVND (reference sequence). The CDR3 covers 13 residues. Trimming shortened V by 7 bases and J by 5 bases, and 12 bases separated the two germline ends.

This rearrangement joins TRBV19 to TRBJ2-1, with D perhaps TRBD2 (6 bases). The V end lost 1 base, the J end lost 6 bases, and 19 bases lay between the germline ends. Germline V gene lookup returns CDR1 LNHDA and CDR2 SQIVND (reference sequence). CDR3 size: 17 residues. The CDR3 DNA reads TGTGCCAGTAGTATAGCACCGACTAGTGGAAGTCTCAATGAGCAGTTCTTC. Its translation: CASSIAPTSGSLNEQFF.

This clonotype was counted between two and nine times. The V and J genes are TRBV2 and TRBJ1-1; D is undetermined. Germline lookup yields CDR1 SNHLY and CDR2 FYNNEI. V lost 3 bases, J lost 1 base, and 6 bases lay in between. This CDR3 spans 13 amino acids. Here the CDR3 reads CASSEETNTEAFF. In DNA form, the CDR3 reads TGTGCCAGCAGTGAGGAAACGAACACTGAAGCTTTCTTT.

This clonotype came up many times. V usage is TRBV7-2 and J usage is TRBJ2-5; D is possibly TRBD2 (7 bases). This CDR3 contains 14 residues. Germline loops: CDR1 SGHTA, CDR2 FQGNSA. V was cut by 1 base and J by 4 bases, with 10 bases left in between. CDR3 in amino acids: CASSLVGGLETQYF. The CDR3 nucleotides read TGTGCCAGCAGCTTAGTGGGGGGGCTAGAGACCCAGTACTTC.

The count of this clonotype is one. V gene TRBV18 combines with J gene TRBJ2-2, with D perhaps TRBD1 (5 bases). This CDR3 contains 15 residues. Germline-derived CDR1 and CDR2 are KGHSH and LQKENI. V was pared by 3 bases and J by 5 bases, with 13 bases between. The CDR3 region has the DNA TGTGCCAGCTCACCGCAGCAGGGTGAAACCGGGGAGCTGTTTTTT. Amino acid sequence: CASSPQQGETGELFF.

This clonotype occurred a few times. This sequence joins TRBV12-3 or TRBV12-4 and TRBJ2-1, with no clear D. Trimming removed 3 bases at V and 5 bases at J, with 14 bases between. The CDR3 is made up of 15 amino acids. The CDR3 sequence: CASSFVIGRDNEQFF. For the CDR3, the DNA is TGTGCCAGCAGTTTCGTTATCGGTCGTGACAATGAGCAGTTCTTC.

The chain has TRBV5-1 and TRBJ2-3; no clear D gene. The CDR3 loop spans 14 amino acids. Looked up from germline, CDR1 is SGHRS and CDR2 is YFSETQ. Trimming shortened V by 0 bases and J by 4 bases, and 9 bases separated the two germline ends. Here the CDR3 DNA reads TGCGCCAGCAGCTTGGATTCAGCCTCAGATACGCAGTATTTT. Translation: CASSLDSASDTQYF.

V is TRBV19 and J is TRBJ2-7; 10 nucleotides line up with TRBD2. CDR1 and CDR2 from the germline V gene are LNHDA and SQIVND (reference sequence). The junction had 10 bases not matched to a gene; V was cut back by 7 bases and J by 1 base. This CDR3 is 16 amino acids long. CDR3 region: CASTLSGLAESYEQYV. CDR3 DNA sequence: TGTGCCAGTACCCTAAGTGGACTAGCGGAATCCTACGAGCAGTACGTC.

This clonotype has at least ten counts. The chain couples TRBV7-8 to TRBJ1-6; no clear D gene. This CDR3 is built from 17 residues. Deletions cut 1 base from V and 0 bases from J, with 10 bases between. CDR1 and CDR2 from the germline V gene are SGHVS and FQNEAQ. This CDR3 is CASSLVSKSSYNSPLHF. In DNA, the CDR3 is TGTGCCAGCAGCTTAGTTTCGAAAAGCTCCTATAATTCACCCCTCCACTTT.

The chain combines TRBV7-8 with TRBJ2-7; a possible D gene is TRBD2 (6 bases). The CDR3 sequence is 14 residues long. In germline, CDR1 is SGHVS, CDR2 FQNEAQ. The V gene lost 4 bases and the J gene lost 6 bases, with 16 bases spanning the gap. The CDR3 region has the DNA TGTGCCAGCAGCTCAGGACTACCACCGGCCGAGCAGTACGTC. Translation gives CASSSGLPPAEQYV.

V is TRBV19 and J is TRBJ1-5; possible D gene TRBD1, 5 bases. The CDR3 is made up of 14 amino acids. Looked up from germline, CDR1 is LNHDA and CDR2 is SQIVND (reference sequence). Trimming took off 3 bases at V and 4 bases at J, with 10 bases between the two ends. CDR3 protein: CASSMFGGNQPQHF. The CDR3 DNA reads TGTGCCAGTAGTATGTTTGGGGGAAATCAGCCCCAGCATTTT.

This clonotype was observed a handful of times. The chain is built from TRBV6-2 or TRBV6-3 and TRBJ2-3; 8 bases align to TRBD2. The CDR3 consists of 15 residues. Looked up from germline, CDR1 is MNHEY and CDR2 is SVGEGT. With 7 bases clipped from V and 5 bases from J, the junction kept 11 bases outside the gene matches. The CDR3 region is CASTRGSGSEDTQYF. CDR3 DNA sequence: TGTGCCAGCACGAGAGGGAGCGGGAGTGAAGATACGCAGTATTTT.

The sample holds many counts of this clonotype. The chain joins TRBV7-2 to TRBJ2-5; a weak D match, TRBD1 (6 bases). Per germline, CDR1 SGHTA and CDR2 FQGNSA. V lost 1 base and J 9 bases, leaving 21 bases between the germline ends. The CDR3 extends over 16 amino acids. CDR3: CASSLVPGAASSAQYF. CDR3 DNA: TGTGCCAGCAGCTTAGTTCCAGGGGCCGCTTCTTCGGCCCAGTACTTC. The complete variable domain, with remaining parts taken from reference TRBV7-2 and TRBJ2-5, reads GAGVSQSPSNKVTEKGKDVELRCDPISGHTALYWYRQSLGQGLEFLIYFQGNSAPDKSGLPSDRFSAERTGGSVSTLTIQRTQQEDSAVYLCASSLVPGAASSAQYFGPGTRLLVL.

The CDR3 nucleotides read TGTGCCAGTAGTACTAGCGGGAGTATTGATGAGCAGTTCTTC. This codes for CASSTSGSIDEQFF. V usage is TRBV19 and J usage is TRBJ2-1, with 10 positions matching TRBD2. Germline V gene data show CDR1 as LNHDA and CDR2 as SQIVND (reference sequence). V dropped 4 bases and J dropped 8; count of bases not matched to a gene: 5. The CDR3 covers 14 residues. The full variable domain, in which reference TRBV19 and TRBJ2-1 provide the parts outside the CDR3, is DGGITQSPKYLFRKEGQNVTLSCEQNLNHDAMYWYRQDPGQGLRLIYYSQIVNDFQKGDIAEGYSVSREKKESFPLTVTSAQKNPTAFYLCASSTSGSIDEQFFGPGTRLTVL.